The 21 T cell receptor beta chains given below trace back to one sample, sequenced in a study of OX40 agonist ivuxolimab in advanced cancers. Generated by immunoSEQ multiplex PCR, the TCRdb table keeps only in-frame clones and is missing some. The sample lists about 58,000 clones; roughly nine tenths were seen once. The sequencing used CD4+ or CD8+ T cells sorted from blood, collected in a trial of the OX40 agonist ivuxolimab. The receptors derive from an adult with an advanced solid tumor such as melanoma, head and neck, liver or kidney cancer.

This chain connects TRBV29-1 to TRBJ1-1, with D possibly being TRBD1 (6 bases). Per germline, CDR1 SQVTM and CDR2 ANQGSEA. V shed 8 bases and J shed 0 bases, with 7 bases lying between them. The CDR3 is made up of 11 amino acids. In DNA form, the CDR3 reads TGCAGCCGGGACATGAACACTGAAGCTTTCTTT. Protein product: CSRDMNTEAFF.

The count of this clone is one. The rearrangement joins TRBV5-1 to TRBJ2-5; 8 bases match TRBD2. In germline, CDR1 is SGHRS, CDR2 YFSETQ. Unmatched junction bases numbered 14, after V lost 5 bases and J lost 5 bases. The CDR3 is 16 residues long. The CDR3 sequence: CASRPRGEREWETQYF. The CDR3 bases are TGCGCCAGCAGACCCCGAGGGGAGCGGGAGTGGGAGACCCAGTACTTC.

The chain combines TRBV27 with TRBJ2-7; 13 bases agree with TRBD2. The germline V gene encodes CDR1 MNHEY and CDR2 SMNVEV (reference sequence). V dropped 5 bases and J dropped 3; count of bases not matched to a gene: 7. The CDR3 spans 16 residues. CDR3 sequence (DNA): TGTGCCAGCAGTAAAGGCCGGACTAGCGGGAGCTACGAGCAGTACTTC. It specifies CASSKGRTSGSYEQYF.

The V call is TRBV7-2, the J call TRBJ2-4, with 10 nucleotides matching TRBD1. With 4 bases clipped from V and 6 bases from J, the junction kept 3 bases outside the gene matches. The CDR3 length is 14 residues. The germline V gene has CDR1 SGHTA and CDR2 FQGNSA. The CDR3 here is CASSSTGGLNIQYF. The CDR3 nucleotides read TGTGCCAGCAGCTCGACAGGGGGCTTAAACATTCAGTACTTC.

The chain employs TRBV7-2 and TRBJ2-7; possible D gene TRBD1, 5 bases. The germline gives CDR1 SGHTA, CDR2 FQGNSA. With 5 bases removed from V and 2 bases from J, the gap between germline ends came to 10 bases. This CDR3 region has 13 residues. CDR3 DNA: TGTGCCAGCAGCAAAACAGGAACCTACGAGCAGTACTTC. This sequence encodes CASSKTGTYEQYF.

This chain uses TRBV5-1 with TRBJ2-2; 7 bases match TRBD1. V was pared by 6 bases and J by 11 bases, with 7 bases of the junction left unmatched. The CDR3 length is 12 residues. Germline V gene data show CDR1 as SGHRS and CDR2 as YFSETQ. CDR3 bases: TGCGCCAGCACGACAGGGCTGGGAGAGCTGTTTTTT. Residues: CASTTGLGELFF.

This clone was observed a handful of times. This sequence joins TRBV6-1 and TRBJ1-4; D is ambiguous. Deletions cut 6 bases from V and 1 base from J, with 6 bases between. The CDR3 sequence is 13 residues long. Germline CDR1 and CDR2: MNHNS and SASEGT. The chain's CDR3 is CASRRETNEKLFF. The CDR3 DNA follows: TGTGCCAGCAGACGGGAAACTAATGAAAAACTGTTTTTT.

The V and J genes are TRBV5-1 and TRBJ2-2; TRBD1 matches at 9 bases. There are 14 residues in the CDR3. J lost 5 bases, V lost 8 bases, and 7 bases had no gene match. Germline CDR1 and CDR2: SGHRS and YFSETQ. CDR3 bases: TGCGCCAGTGGCCGGGACAGGGAAACCGGGGAGCTGTTTTTT. Its protein is CASGRDRETGELFF.

The J gene is TRBJ2-1, the V gene TRBV5-4, with 14 bases that match TRBD2. The CDR3 runs 16 residues. CDR1 and CDR2 (germline): SGHNT, YYREEE (reference sequence). J gave up 8 bases and V 0 bases, and 4 bases lay outside the gene matches. CDR3 residues: CASSLGTSGRSDEQFF. The CDR3 nucleotides read TGTGCCAGCAGCTTGGGGACTAGCGGGAGGTCTGATGAGCAGTTCTTC.

The V call is TRBV5-6, the J call TRBJ2-1, with TRBD2 identical over 14 bases. Looked up from germline, CDR1 is SGHDT and CDR2 is YYEEEE. V shed 7 bases and J 9 bases; nucleotides not matched to a gene: 12. This CDR3 has 16 amino acids. This CDR3 is CASRSPGLAGVSEQFF. The CDR3 coding sequence is TGTGCCAGCCGGTCTCCGGGACTAGCGGGAGTAAGTGAGCAGTTCTTC.

This clone was recorded once. V gene TRBV6-6 combines with J gene TRBJ2-2; 8 nucleotides agree with TRBD1. The length of the CDR3 is 14 residues. The germline V gene encodes CDR1 MNHNY and CDR2 SVGAGI (reference sequence). V shed 6 bases and J 5 bases; nucleotides not matched to a gene: 5. The CDR3 nucleotides read TGTGCCAGCAGCACCGGGACAGGAACCGGGGAGCTGTTTTTT. Protein: CASSTGTGTGELFF.

CDR3 loop: CASSSSLAGAYEQYF. In DNA, the CDR3 is TGCGCCAGCAGCTCCTCACTAGCGGGAGCCTACGAGCAGTACTTC. J is TRBJ2-7 and V is TRBV5-1; TRBD2 agrees at 11 bases. J was trimmed by 2 bases and V by 3 bases; bases with no gene match: 4. The germline V gene encodes CDR1 SGHRS and CDR2 YFSETQ. The CDR3 consists of 15 residues.

A few counts support this clone. The chain recombines TRBV5-1 with TRBJ2-5; TRBD1 matches 8 bases. The V gene's germline CDR1 is SGHRS and CDR2 YFSETQ. The CDR3 totals 15 residues. Germline trimming cut 3 bases from V and 2 bases from J; bases unmatched to any gene: 6. This chain's CDR3 is CASSSGQGGQETQYF. Written as DNA, the CDR3 is TGCGCCAGCAGCTCTGGACAGGGTGGTCAAGAGACCCAGTACTTC.

The J gene is TRBJ2-1, the V gene TRBV6-5; TRBD2 agrees at 8 bases. The CDR3 has 12 amino acids. Germline values: CDR1 MNHEY, CDR2 SVGAGI. The junction had 3 bases not matched to a gene; V was cut back by 2 bases and J by 12 bases. The CDR3 loop is CASSYAGGVQFF. DNA for the CDR3: TGTGCCAGCAGTTACGCCGGGGGGGTGCAGTTCTTC.

V gene TRBV5-1 combines with J gene TRBJ1-2; the match to TRBD1 covers 8 bases. This CDR3 region has 15 residues. Germline CDR1 reads SGHRS; CDR2 reads YFSETQ. Losses at the gene ends were 7 bases for V and 6 bases for J; bases not matched to a gene: 14. This CDR3 reads CASLPRPGQGHGYTF. The CDR3 region has the DNA TGCGCCAGCCTTCCTCGCCCAGGACAGGGTCATGGCTACACCTTC.

This clone was picked up one time. V usage is TRBV2 and J usage is TRBJ2-2; D is uncertain. CDR1 and CDR2 from the germline V gene are SNHLY and FYNNEI. V shed 7 bases and J shed 1 base, with 10 bases lying between them. The CDR3 contains 14 residues. The CDR3 DNA sequence: TGTGCCAGCATCCCCGACCTGAACACCGGGGAGCTGTTTTTT. Translating it yields CASIPDLNTGELFF.

The rearrangement joins TRBV5-5 to TRBJ2-5; the D is unclear. Germline V lookup: CDR1 SGHKS, CDR2 YYEKEE (reference sequence). V was shortened by 7 bases and J by 4 bases, with 11 bases between the two germline ends. There are 12 residues in the CDR3. For the CDR3, the DNA is TGTGCCAGCGCAGGACCCCCAGAGACCCAGTACTTC. As protein: CASAGPPETQYF. The full variable domain, rest sourced from reference TRBV5-5 and TRBJ2-5, is DAGVTQSPTHLIKTRGQQVTLRCSPISGHKSVSWYQQVLGQGPQFIFQYYEKEERGRGNFPDRFSARQFPNYSSELNVNALLLGDSALYLCASAGPPETQYFGPGTRLLVL.

V gene TRBV6-6 combines with J gene TRBJ2-1; D might be TRBD2 (6 bases). This CDR3 has 15 amino acids. Trimming cost V 4 bases and J 13 bases, with 23 bases left between them. The germline V gene has CDR1 MNHNY and CDR2 SVGAGI (reference sequence). CDR3 DNA sequence: TGTGCCAGCAGTTCCCCGGGACTGACCAAGCTGGGACAGTTCTTC. As protein: CASSSPGLTKLGQFF.

The J gene is TRBJ2-7, the V gene TRBV7-3, with unresolved D. The CDR3 is 14 residues long. V dropped 4 bases and J dropped 2 bases, with 12 bases sitting between them. Per the germline V gene, CDR1 is SGHTA and CDR2 is FQGTGA. The CDR3 sequence is CASSSVSSAYEQYF. The CDR3 DNA is TGTGCCAGCAGCTCCGTAAGTTCTGCCTACGAGCAGTACTTC.

This chain joins TRBV7-9 and TRBJ1-1; 8 bases map to TRBD1. The CDR3 loop spans 16 amino acids. Germline V gene data show CDR1 as SEHNR and CDR2 as FQNEAQ (reference sequence). V was pared by 1 base and J by 4 bases, with 8 bases of the junction left unmatched. The CDR3 coding sequence is TGTGCCAGCAGCTTAGAGCCCGGACAGGGAGGCACTGAAGCTTTCTTT. Protein sequence: CASSLEPGQGGTEAFF.

The chain combines TRBV5-1 with TRBJ2-2, with 13 bases fitting TRBD2. With V trimmed by 0 bases and J by 7 bases, 6 bases remained unmatched. The germline V gene has CDR1 SGHRS and CDR2 YFSETQ. The CDR3 is 17 amino acids. Here the CDR3 reads CASSLAGLAGVVGELFF. CDR3 nucleotides: TGCGCCAGCAGCTTGGCCGGACTAGCGGGAGTGGTCGGGGAGCTGTTTTTT.